The present TCR beta chain was sequenced within a study of neoadjuvant anti-PD-1 for oral cavity cancer. Overall study results and limits: Expansion of preexisting intratumoral clones was suggested to aid response.

The CDR3 runs to 17 residues. V lost 3 bases and J lost 4, with 20 bases in between. CDR1 is SGHDT, CDR2 YYEEEE, per germline. Concerning this clone itself: Its antigen is unknown.

Noted time point: after neoadjuvant nivolumab, at surgical resection. Most tumor samples had roughly 5 ug input DNA in two replicates. Libraries were prepared by immunoSEQ multiplex PCR; TCRdb keeps only in-frame clonotypes and omits some of them. The table has about 15,000 clones, roughly 40% seen once; the top ten hold 35% to 40%. This specimen consisted of tumor tissue, obtained after nivolumab (anti-PD-1) treatment. The genes are TRBV5-6 and TRBJ2-1; TRBD1 is a possible D gene (6 bases). The receptor's source is a person between 40 and 85 years old with oral cavity squamous cell carcinoma. The DNA for the CDR3 is TGTGCCAGCAGCTGGGGACCCCTAGGGGGAATTTACAATGAGCAGTTCTTC. Translation: CASSWGPLGGIYNEQFF.